The clone carrying this T cell receptor beta chain showed up many times. Its antigen is unknown. Trimming cost V 3 bases and J 7 bases, with 13 bases left between them. Germline V gives CDR1 LNHDA, CDR2 SQIVND (reference sequence). This CDR3 spans 13 amino acids. This specimen belongs to a study of human T cells and chemical hapten exposure. Study-level results: Significantly more large CDR3 similarity clusters arose among expanded TCRs than among controls.

Time point specified: patch test 1, 2 weeks after DPC sensitization. Treatment meaning: therapeutic diphenylcyclopropenone sensitization with weekly scalp DPC. Total RNA was isolated from whole blood that had not been fractionated. The library gave individual cDNA molecules unique molecular identifiers. TCRdb re-analysed the RACE reads in MiXCR, keeping a single row per CDR3 protein. This sample has a few hundred thousand distinct CDR3 sequences, with more than 4.5% found just once. The rearrangement links TRBV19 to TRBJ2-7, with no clear D. The sequenced sample was whole blood, obtained in connection with sensitization to the hapten diphenylcyclopropenone (DPC). The origin of this receptor is a woman aged 50 to 60 with alopecia areata. Some clones in this sample may be carry-over from other donors' samples. DNA of the CDR3: TGTGCCAGTAGTATTCGCGGACCCGCGGAGCAGTACTTC. This codes for CASSIRGPAEQYF.